This T cell receptor beta chain was sequenced for a study of cytomegalovirus exposure and HLA in healthy donors. General observations from the study: Common viral pathogens seemed to be connected with several of the most significant clusters, according to a later analysis. Among immune exposure information, only CMV serostatus was available.

From germline, CDR1 is SGDLS and CDR2 YYNGEE. The CDR3 runs to 13 residues. V gave up 3 bases and J gave up 2 bases, with 8 bases separating them. Of note for this clone: Antigen: not known.

13 Jbeta primers and 60 Vbeta primers were used for the PCR. Generated by immunoSEQ multiplex PCR, the TCRdb table keeps only in-frame clones and is missing some. The sample yields roughly 100,000 clones, nearly 80% seen once. Regarding donors, all were healthy bone marrow donors. Likely unrecorded immune exposures existed in these nominally healthy donors. The clonotype was recovered from a man aged 30 to 39 in good health and CMV-seronegative. Input material: PBMCs. The rearrangement uses TRBV9 and TRBJ1-1; D unclear. CDR3 residues: CASSGLTNTEAFF. CDR3 nucleotides: TGTGCCAGCAGCGGATTAACAAACACTGAAGCTTTCTTT.